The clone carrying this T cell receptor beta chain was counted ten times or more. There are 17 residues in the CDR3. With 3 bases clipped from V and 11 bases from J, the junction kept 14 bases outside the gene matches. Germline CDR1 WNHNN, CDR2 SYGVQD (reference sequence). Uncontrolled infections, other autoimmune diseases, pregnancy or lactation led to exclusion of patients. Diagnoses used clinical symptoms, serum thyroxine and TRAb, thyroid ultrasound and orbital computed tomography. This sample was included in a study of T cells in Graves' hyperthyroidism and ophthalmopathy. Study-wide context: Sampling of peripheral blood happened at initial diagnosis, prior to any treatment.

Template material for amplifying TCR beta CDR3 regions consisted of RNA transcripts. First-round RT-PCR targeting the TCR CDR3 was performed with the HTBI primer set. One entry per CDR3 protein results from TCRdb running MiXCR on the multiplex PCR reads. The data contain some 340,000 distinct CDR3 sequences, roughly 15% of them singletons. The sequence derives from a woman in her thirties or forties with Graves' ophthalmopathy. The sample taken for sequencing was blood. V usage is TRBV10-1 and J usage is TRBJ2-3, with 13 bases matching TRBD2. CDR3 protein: CASSDSSTSGGSGKQYF. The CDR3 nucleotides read TGCGCCAGCAGTGATTCCTCGACTAGCGGGGGGAGCGGGAAGCAGTATTTT.